One sample yielded the 21 T cell receptor beta chains listed below, sequenced in a study of early T cells in non-severe SARS-CoV-2 infection (dated by TCRdb to the early 2020s). Receptor libraries were prepared by 5' RACE. The sample was run on a NextSeq 500. TCRdb took the public reads, trimmed them with fastp at Q25, ran MiXCR for clone calling and kept in-frame beta chains. Rows with a matching CDR3 protein are joined into one entry that keeps the most common DNA and genes. This sample holds roughly 63,000 distinct CDR3 sequences; around 11% were observed only once. The top ten clones comprise about 4% of the sample. The sequenced sample consisted of whole blood. The receptors come from an adult who was a healthcare worker with PCR-confirmed SARS-CoV-2 infection or an uninfected control (not recorded which).

This clonotype was counted between two and nine times. This chain joins TRBV28 and TRBJ1-2; D gene uncertain. Germline V gene sequence: CDR1 MDHEN, CDR2 SYDVKM. There are 13 residues in the CDR3. With 7 bases removed from V and 1 base from J, the gap between germline ends came to 10 bases. The CDR3 here is CASNSQDNYGYTF. The DNA of the CDR3 is TGTGCCAGCAACTCCCAGGATAACTATGGCTACACCTTC.

This clonotype was observed a few times. V is TRBV4-2 and J is TRBJ1-3; D gene unclear. The CDR3 consists of 16 residues. Trimming shortened V by 4 bases and J by 4 bases, and 17 bases separated the two germline ends. CDR1 is LGHNA and CDR2 is YNFKEQ in the germline V gene. The CDR3 here is CASSPDLPGTGNTIYF. Written as DNA, the CDR3 is TGTGCCAGCAGCCCCGATCTACCGGGTACAGGAAACACCATATATTTT.

This sequence joins TRBV12-3 or TRBV12-4 and TRBJ1-2; D is perhaps TRBD1 (6 bases). CDR3 length: 13 residues. The V and J ends lost 10 bases and 0 bases respectively, with 12 bases between them. The CDR3 coding sequence is TGTGCCACCAGGGGATCGCCTAACTATGGCTACACCTTC. It specifies CATRGSPNYGYTF.

In its sample, this clonotype was seen many times. The chain uses TRBV7-2 and TRBJ2-1, with 7 bases matching TRBD1. Per germline, CDR1 SGHTA and CDR2 FQGNSA. The CDR3 sequence is 15 residues long. With 5 bases clipped from V and 6 bases from J, the junction kept 10 bases outside the gene matches. Here the CDR3 reads CASSPDRVRANEQFF. For the CDR3, the DNA is TGTGCCAGCAGCCCTGACAGGGTAAGGGCCAATGAGCAGTTCTTC.

This clonotype was counted a few times. DNA for the CDR3: TGCAGTGCCCGACAGGGGTTGCACGGTGAAAAACTGTTTTTT. The encoded protein is CSARQGLHGEKLFF. The chain couples TRBV20-1 to TRBJ1-4, with 8 bases fitting TRBD1. V lost 6 bases, J lost 7 bases, and 10 bases stayed unmatched. Germline V CDR1 and CDR2: DFQATT, SNEGSKA (reference sequence). This CDR3 comprises 14 residues.

The rearrangement uses TRBV7-8 and TRBJ2-7; 8 bases are a match to TRBD2. This CDR3 is 14 amino acids long. V lost 2 bases to trimming and J lost 9 bases; unmatched junction nucleotides: 9. Germline loops: CDR1 SGHVS, CDR2 FQNEAQ. This CDR3 is CASSLSERELGQYF. The CDR3 DNA is TGTGCCAGCAGCTTAAGCGAGCGGGAGTTGGGGCAGTACTTC.

This clonotype was counted only a few times. The genes are TRBV20-1 and TRBJ1-1; no reliable D call. Germline V lookup: CDR1 DFQATT, CDR2 SNEGSKA (reference sequence). The CDR3 is made up of 15 amino acids. The V gene lost 0 bases and the J gene lost 0 bases, with 11 bases spanning the gap. The CDR3 spells CSARDRAGMNTEAFF. The CDR3 DNA reads as TGCAGTGCTAGAGATCGGGCAGGAATGAACACTGAAGCTTTCTTT.

The J gene is TRBJ2-1, the V gene TRBV3-1; possibly TRBD2 for D (5 bases). With 4 bases removed from V and 6 bases from J, the gap between germline ends came to 13 bases. The CDR3 runs 14 residues. Germline loops: CDR1 LGHDT, CDR2 YNNKEL (reference sequence). The DNA of the CDR3 is TGTGCCAGCAGCCGCTCCGACCGGGGCAATGAGCAGTTCTTC. It translates to CASSRSDRGNEQFF.

This clonotype was counted only a few times. The rearrangement links TRBV20-1 to TRBJ2-2, with D possibly being TRBD1 (6 bases). This CDR3 is built from 14 residues. CDR1 is DFQATT and CDR2 is SNEGSKA in the germline V gene (reference sequence). The V gene lost 1 base and the J gene lost 5 bases, with 11 bases spanning the gap. CDR3 amino acids: CSARGTAGTGELFF. The CDR3 DNA is TGCAGTGCTAGAGGGACAGCTGGGACCGGGGAGCTGTTTTTT.

This clonotype was counted at least ten times. The chain combines TRBV20-1 with TRBJ2-1; the match to TRBD2 covers 7 bases. Germline V lookup: CDR1 DFQATT, CDR2 SNEGSKA (reference sequence). V lost 3 bases, J lost 5 bases, and 10 bases stayed unmatched. The CDR3 has 15 amino acids. CDR3 nucleotides: TGCAGTGCTAGTGAGGGGCTAGCGGCTAACAATGAGCAGTTCTTC. This encodes CSASEGLAANNEQFF.

This clonotype has a handful of counts. This sequence joins TRBV13 and TRBJ2-1; no reliable D call. The CDR3 is 12 amino acids. Germline assignment: CDR1 PRHDT and CDR2 FYEKMQ (reference sequence). Trimming shortened V by 1 base and J by 5 bases, and 3 bases separated the two germline ends. CDR3 in DNA: TGTGCCAGCAGCTTAGAAAACAATGAGCAGTTCTTC. It specifies CASSLENNEQFF.

The rearrangement uses TRBV12-3 or TRBV12-4 and TRBJ2-3, with D perhaps TRBD1 (5 bases). CDR3 length: 15 residues. V was trimmed by 4 bases and J by 2 bases, leaving 13 bases between them. CDR3 sequence reads: CASSSRQWNTDTQYF. The CDR3 DNA sequence: TGTGCCAGCAGTTCTAGACAGTGGAACACAGATACGCAGTATTTT.

As regards this clonotype: A much larger clone lies a single base off, so this may be a read error. CDR3 sequence: CASSSHRLAGGSSYEQNF. CDR3 in DNA: TGTGCCAGCAGCTCGCACCGACTAGCGGGAGGATCATCCTACGAGCAGAACTTC. The V and J genes are TRBV7-8 and TRBJ2-7; 13 bases line up with TRBD2. The CDR3 runs 18 residues. CDR1 is SGHVS and CDR2 is FQNEAQ in the germline V gene.

The J gene is TRBJ1-2, the V gene TRBV5-5, with no clear D. Germline-derived CDR1 and CDR2 are SGHKS and YYEKEE (reference sequence). The CDR3 totals 15 residues. The V gene lost 1 base and the J gene lost 7 bases, with 17 bases spanning the gap. The CDR3 sequence is CASSLRNGVGRGYTF. DNA of the CDR3: TGTGCCAGCAGCTTGAGGAATGGGGTGGGTCGTGGCTACACCTTC.

In its sample, this clonotype was seen a few times. This chain connects TRBV27 to TRBJ2-7; D possibly matches TRBD1 or TRBD2 (6 bases each). The germline gives CDR1 MNHEY, CDR2 SMNVEV (reference sequence). V lost 6 bases and J lost 6, with 21 bases in between. The CDR3 runs 15 residues. In DNA form, the CDR3 reads TGTGCCAGCAGAAGAGGGGGGCAGACCGCTCGCGAGCAGTACTTC. As protein: CASRRGGQTAREQYF.

This clonotype was seen a few times. The chain carries TRBV6-5 and TRBJ2-1; D is unresolved. Germline loops: CDR1 MNHEY, CDR2 SVGAGI. The CDR3 covers 16 residues. With 0 bases removed from V and 0 bases from J, the gap between germline ends came to 9 bases. CDR3 nucleotide sequence: TGTGCCAGCAGTTACTCGTACTCCAGCTCCTACAATGAGCAGTTCTTC. It specifies CASSYSYSSSYNEQFF.

This clonotype was detected a few times. The chain recombines TRBV29-1 with TRBJ2-7; possible D gene TRBD1, 6 bases. V dropped 7 bases and J dropped 6 bases, with 19 bases sitting between them. The V gene's germline CDR1 is SQVTM and CDR2 ANQGSEA. CDR3 length: 13 residues. The CDR3 loop reads CSAHARGSAEQYF. The CDR3 DNA follows: TGCAGCGCCCATGCGAGGGGGTCCGCCGAGCAGTACTTC.

This clonotype came up a few times. V is TRBV28 and J is TRBJ2-4; 10 bases line up with TRBD1. The V gene's germline CDR1 is MDHEN and CDR2 SYDVKM. The CDR3 extends over 15 amino acids. V lost 5 bases, J lost 7 bases, and 8 bases stayed unmatched. The CDR3: CASSRDRGRVNIQYF. In nucleotides, the CDR3 is TGTGCCAGCAGTCGGGACAGGGGAAGGGTGAACATTCAGTACTTC.

Judged by abundance, this clonotype is medium-sized. The V call is TRBV7-9, the J call TRBJ2-1; TRBD2 matches 12 bases. Germline V lookup: CDR1 SEHNR, CDR2 FQNEAQ (reference sequence). The CDR3 extends over 17 amino acids. With V trimmed by 5 bases and J by 4 bases, 9 bases remained unmatched. The CDR3 region has the DNA TGTGCCAGCAGCCCACAGAGGCTAGCGGGAGGGTACAATGAGCAGTTCTTC. Protein: CASSPQRLAGGYNEQFF.

This clonotype was picked up many times. This chain connects TRBV7-2 to TRBJ2-3, with 9 bases that match TRBD2. CDR3 length equals 14 residues. The V segment lost 7 bases and the J segment 3 bases; nucleotides outside the gene matches: 5. Germline V gene lookup returns CDR1 SGHTA and CDR2 FQGNSA. CDR3 nucleotides: TGTGCCAGCAAGGCGGGAGGGCCTACAGATACGCAGTATTTT. Its protein is CASKAGGPTDTQYF.

Many counts were recorded for this clonotype. The chain combines TRBV6-1 with TRBJ2-1; 10 bases match TRBD2. V lost 6 bases to trimming and J lost 8 bases; unmatched junction nucleotides: 13. Germline CDR1 and CDR2: MNHNS and SASEGT. This CDR3 is 16 amino acids long. The CDR3 sequence is CASRKAGGASGDEQFF. The CDR3 region has the DNA TGTGCCAGCAGGAAAGCGGGAGGGGCCTCCGGGGATGAGCAGTTCTTC.